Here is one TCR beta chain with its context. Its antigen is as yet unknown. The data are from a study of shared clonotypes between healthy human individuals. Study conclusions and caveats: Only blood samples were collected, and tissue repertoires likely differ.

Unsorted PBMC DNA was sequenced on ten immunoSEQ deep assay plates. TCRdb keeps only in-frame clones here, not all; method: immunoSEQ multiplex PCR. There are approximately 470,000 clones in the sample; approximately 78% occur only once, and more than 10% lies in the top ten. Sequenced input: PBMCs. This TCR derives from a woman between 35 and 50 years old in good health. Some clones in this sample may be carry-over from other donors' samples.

For the CDR3, the DNA is TGTGCCAGCAGTTTATCCATGGCCGAGCAGTACTTC. It is translated as CASSLSMAEQYF. The V gene is TRBV28, the J gene TRBJ2-7; no clear D gene. Germline V lookup: CDR1 MDHEN, CDR2 SYDVKM. V was shortened by 1 base and J by 6 bases, with 7 bases between the two germline ends. CDR3 size: 12 residues.